This TCR beta chain comes out of a study of Ad26.COV2.S vaccination and SARS-CoV-2 variants. Study-level background: Ad26.COV2.S arm of COV1001 included the donor. Ad26.COV2.S was injected intramuscularly once or twice, 56 days apart.

Noted treatment: over 15 received Ad26.COV2.S at low or high dose, single or two shots; about 5 received placebo; per-sample allocation not given. Each sample was drawn 63 days after the first injection (of vaccine or placebo). Method: immunoSEQ multiplex PCR; TCRdb's copy keeps in-frame clones and lacks some. This sample has under 550,000 clones, with 80% to 95% found just once. The CDR3 spans 16 residues. The germline V gene encodes CDR1 SGHDN and CDR2 FVKESK. J lost 4 bases, V lost 1 base, and 9 bases had no gene match. The receptor comes from a person between 18 and 59 years old who received the Ad26.COV2.S COVID-19 vaccine or a placebo. Sequenced material: peripheral blood, taken in a trial of Ad26.COV2.S vaccine versus placebo. V is TRBV14 and J is TRBJ2-7, with 8 bases lining up with TRBD2. The DNA for the CDR3 is TGTGCCAGCAGCCAAGGCTGGGCGGGAGGCAGATACGAGCAGTACTTC. Encoded protein: CASSQGWAGGRYEQYF.